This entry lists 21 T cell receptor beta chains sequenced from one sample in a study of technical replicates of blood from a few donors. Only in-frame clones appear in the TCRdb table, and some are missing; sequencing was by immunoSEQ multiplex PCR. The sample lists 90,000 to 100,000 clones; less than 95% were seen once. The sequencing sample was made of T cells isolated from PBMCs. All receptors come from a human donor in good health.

CDR3 in DNA: TGTGCCAGCAGCAAAGCGGGAAGCTCTGGGGCCAACGTCCTGACTTTC. It specifies CASSKAGSSGANVLTF. The V and J genes are TRBV7-7 and TRBJ2-6, with TRBD2 matching over 7 bases. Germline V gives CDR1 SSHAT, CDR2 FNYEAQ (reference sequence). The junction had 4 bases not matched to a gene; V was cut back by 5 bases and J by 0 bases. CDR3 length: 16 amino acids.

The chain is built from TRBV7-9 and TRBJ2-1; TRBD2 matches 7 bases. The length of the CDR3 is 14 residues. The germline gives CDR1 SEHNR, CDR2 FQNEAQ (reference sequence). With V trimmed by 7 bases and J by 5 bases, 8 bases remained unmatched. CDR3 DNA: TGTGCCAGCAAGCTCAGGCTAGCGGACAATGAGCAGTTCTTC. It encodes CASKLRLADNEQFF.

The CDR3 DNA sequence: TGTGCCAGCTATCGGACTAGCGGATCCTACGAGCAGTACTTC. Its translation: CASYRTSGSYEQYF. The chain joins TRBV27 to TRBJ2-7, with TRBD2 matching over 10 bases. CDR1 and CDR2 from the germline V gene are MNHEY and SMNVEV (reference sequence). With 8 bases clipped from V and 1 base from J, the junction kept 5 bases outside the gene matches. The CDR3 has 14 amino acids.

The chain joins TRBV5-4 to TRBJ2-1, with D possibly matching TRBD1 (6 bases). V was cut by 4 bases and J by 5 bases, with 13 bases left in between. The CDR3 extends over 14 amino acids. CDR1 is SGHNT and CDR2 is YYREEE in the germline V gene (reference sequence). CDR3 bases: TGTGCCAGCAGCGGTCGTGGGGGCGACAATGAGCAGTTCTTC. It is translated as CASSGRGGDNEQFF.

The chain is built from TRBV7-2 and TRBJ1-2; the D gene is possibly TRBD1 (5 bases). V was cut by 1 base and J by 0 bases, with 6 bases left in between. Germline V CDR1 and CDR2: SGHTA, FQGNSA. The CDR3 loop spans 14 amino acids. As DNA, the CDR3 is TGTGCCAGCAGCTTAGGCAGGGCTAACTATGGCTACACCTTC. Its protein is CASSLGRANYGYTF.

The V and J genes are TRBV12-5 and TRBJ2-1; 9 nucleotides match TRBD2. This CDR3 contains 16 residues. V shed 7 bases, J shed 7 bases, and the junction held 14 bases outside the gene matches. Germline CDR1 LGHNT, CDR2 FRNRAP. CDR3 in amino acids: CASVGGRAEGENEQFF. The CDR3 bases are TGTGCTAGTGTTGGCGGGAGGGCGGAGGGAGAAAATGAGCAGTTCTTC.

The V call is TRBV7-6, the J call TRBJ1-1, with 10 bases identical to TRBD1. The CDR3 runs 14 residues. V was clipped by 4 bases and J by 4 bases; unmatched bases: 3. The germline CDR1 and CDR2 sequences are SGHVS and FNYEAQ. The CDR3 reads CASSSRTGGTEAFF. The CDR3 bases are TGTGCCAGCAGCTCCCGGACAGGGGGCACTGAAGCTTTCTTT.

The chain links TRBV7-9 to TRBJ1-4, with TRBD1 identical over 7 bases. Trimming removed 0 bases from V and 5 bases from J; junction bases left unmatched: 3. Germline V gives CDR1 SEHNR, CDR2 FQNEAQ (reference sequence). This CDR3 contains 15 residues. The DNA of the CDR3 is TGTGCCAGCAGCTTAGCCGGACAGGAGAATGAAAAACTGTTTTTT. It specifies CASSLAGQENEKLFF.

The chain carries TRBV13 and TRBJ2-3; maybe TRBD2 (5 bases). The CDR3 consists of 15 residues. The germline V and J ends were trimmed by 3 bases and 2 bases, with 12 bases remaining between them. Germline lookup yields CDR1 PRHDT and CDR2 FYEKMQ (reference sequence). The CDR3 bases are TGTGCCAGCAGCTTGGCGGGCTTCTCCACAGATACGCAGTATTTT. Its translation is CASSLAGFSTDTQYF.

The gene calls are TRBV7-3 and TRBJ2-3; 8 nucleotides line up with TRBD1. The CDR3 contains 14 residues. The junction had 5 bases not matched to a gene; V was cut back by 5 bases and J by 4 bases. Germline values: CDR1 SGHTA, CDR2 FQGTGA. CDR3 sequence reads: CASSQDRGPDTQYF. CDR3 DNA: TGTGCCAGCAGCCAAGACAGGGGCCCAGATACGCAGTATTTT.

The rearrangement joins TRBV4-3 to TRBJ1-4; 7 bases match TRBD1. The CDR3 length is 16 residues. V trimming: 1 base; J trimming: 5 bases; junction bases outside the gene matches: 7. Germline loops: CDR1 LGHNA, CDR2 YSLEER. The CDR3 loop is CASSQVTGTENEKLFF. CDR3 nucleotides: TGCGCCAGCAGCCAAGTAACCGGGACAGAGAATGAAAAACTGTTTTTT.

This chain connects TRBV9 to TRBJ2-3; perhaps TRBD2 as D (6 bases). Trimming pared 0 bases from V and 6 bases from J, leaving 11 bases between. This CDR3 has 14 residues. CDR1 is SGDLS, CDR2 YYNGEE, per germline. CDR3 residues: CASSVVAGRDTQYF. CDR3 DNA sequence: TGTGCCAGCAGCGTAGTGGCAGGGAGGGATACGCAGTATTTT.

The CDR3 bases are TGTGCCAGCAGTTTATGGCAACTAAATCAGCCCCAGCATTTT. Translating gives CASSLWQLNQPQHF. The V gene is TRBV28, the J gene TRBJ1-5, with no clear D. Germline assignment: CDR1 MDHEN and CDR2 SYDVKM. The CDR3 consists of 14 residues. The V end was cut by 0 bases, the J end by 4 bases, with 7 bases between.

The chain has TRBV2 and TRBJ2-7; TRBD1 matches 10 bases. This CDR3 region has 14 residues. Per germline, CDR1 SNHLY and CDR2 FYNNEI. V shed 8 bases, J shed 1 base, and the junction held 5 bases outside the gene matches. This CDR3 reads CASSTGGASYEQYF. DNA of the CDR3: TGTGCCAGCTCGACAGGGGGCGCGTCCTACGAGCAGTACTTC.

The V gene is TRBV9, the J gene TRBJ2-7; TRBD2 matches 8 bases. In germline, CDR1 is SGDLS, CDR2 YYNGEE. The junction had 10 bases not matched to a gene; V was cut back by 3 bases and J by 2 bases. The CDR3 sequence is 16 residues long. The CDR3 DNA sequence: TGTGCCAGCAGCGGGGAAGCGGGAGTGGTCCCCTACGAGCAGTACTTC. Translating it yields CASSGEAGVVPYEQYF.

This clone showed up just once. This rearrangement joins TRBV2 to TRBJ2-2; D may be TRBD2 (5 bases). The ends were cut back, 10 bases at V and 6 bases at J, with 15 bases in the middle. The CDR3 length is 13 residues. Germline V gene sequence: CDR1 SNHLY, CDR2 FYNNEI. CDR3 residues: CAIEGGLSGELFF. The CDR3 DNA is TGTGCCATAGAAGGAGGTTTGTCCGGGGAGCTGTTTTTT. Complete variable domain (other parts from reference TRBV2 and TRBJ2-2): EPEVTQTPSHQVTQMGQEVILRCVPISNHLYFYWYRQILGQKVEFLVSFYNNEISEKSEIFDDQFSVERPDGSNFTLKIRSTKLEDSAMYFCAIEGGLSGELFFGEGSRLTVL.

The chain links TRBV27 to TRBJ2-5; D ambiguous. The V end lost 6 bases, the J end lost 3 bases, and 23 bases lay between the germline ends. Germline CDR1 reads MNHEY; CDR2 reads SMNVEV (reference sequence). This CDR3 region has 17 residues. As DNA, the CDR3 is TGTGCCAGCAGCTCCTATTCTACAGTGGCAGTCGAAGAGACCCAGTACTTC. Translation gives CASSSYSTVAVEETQYF.

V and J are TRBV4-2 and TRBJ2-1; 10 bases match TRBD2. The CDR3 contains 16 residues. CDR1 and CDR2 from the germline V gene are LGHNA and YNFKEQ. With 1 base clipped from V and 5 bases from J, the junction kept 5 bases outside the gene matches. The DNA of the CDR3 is TGTGCCAGCAGCCAAGGAGCGGGAGGGATTAACAATGAGCAGTTCTTC. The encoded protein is CASSQGAGGINNEQFF.

The CDR3 sequence: CASRPRDRGGEQYF. The DNA of the CDR3 is TGTGCCAGCAGGCCCCGGGACAGGGGAGGCGAGCAGTACTTC. This chain joins TRBV2 and TRBJ2-7, with 10 bases that match TRBD1. V lost 6 bases and J lost 6; bases outside the gene matches: 8. Germline lookup yields CDR1 SNHLY and CDR2 FYNNEI. The CDR3 sequence is 14 residues long. The full variable domain, with the rest looked up from reference TRBV2 and TRBJ2-7, is EPEVTQTPSHQVTQMGQEVILRCVPISNHLYFYWYRQILGQKVEFLVSFYNNEISEKSEIFDDQFSVERPDGSNFTLKIRSTKLEDSAMYFCASRPRDRGGEQYFGPGTRLTVT.

The CDR3 is CASSPRGKQDQPQHF. DNA for the CDR3: TGTGCCAGCAGTCCCAGGGGAAAACAAGATCAGCCCCAGCATTTT. V and J are TRBV28 and TRBJ1-5; D may be TRBD1 (6 bases). The CDR3 is 15 amino acids. Per the germline V gene, CDR1 is MDHEN and CDR2 is SYDVKM. V lost 5 bases and J 5 bases, leaving 16 bases between the germline ends.

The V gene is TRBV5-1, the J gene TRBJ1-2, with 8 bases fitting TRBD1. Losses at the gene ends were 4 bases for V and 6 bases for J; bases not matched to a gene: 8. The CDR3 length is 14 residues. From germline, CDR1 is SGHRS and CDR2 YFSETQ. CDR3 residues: CASSQEAGGDGYTF. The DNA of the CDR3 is TGCGCCAGCAGCCAGGAGGCAGGGGGCGATGGCTACACCTTC.